This T cell receptor (beta chain) was found in a study of CD8 T cells in ankylosing spondylitis. Germline V gives CDR1 SGHRS, CDR2 YFSETQ. V gave up 5 bases and J gave up 0 bases; unmatched junction bases: 6. The CDR3 runs to 16 residues. Study findings and constraints: According to the report, clones linked to the disease were significantly enriched in matched synovial fluid samples taken from ankylosing spondylitis patients. As for the disease-linked clones, they showed a CD8+ phenotype and occurred at relatively low frequencies in peripheral blood.

TCRdb re-called the 5' RACE reads through MiXCR, storing one row per CDR3 protein. The data show under 400,000 distinct CDR3 sequences, roughly 11% seen once. Turning to this clonotype: The antigen is not known.

The TCR originated in a female donor with ankylosing spondylitis or in good health (not recorded which). The J gene is TRBJ2-2, the V gene TRBV5-1, with 8 positions matching TRBD1. The sequenced sample consisted of blood, either unsorted or a sorted T cell fraction (not recorded which). Here the CDR3 DNA reads TGCGCCAGCAGAAGAATGACAGGGGCGAACACCGGGGAGCTGTTTTTT. Protein: CASRRMTGANTGELFF.